These T cell receptor beta chains were read from a single sample in a study of shared clonotypes between healthy human individuals. Sequenced by immunoSEQ multiplex PCR; TCRdb stores in-frame clones only, minus some. Altogether roughly 76,000 clones are present, 50% to 70% being singletons, with the ten largest covering around 50%. Sequenced sample: memory CD8+ T cells sorted from blood. The receptors stem from a man younger than 45 in good health. Both conserved end residues are part of each CDR3. The D gene is left open where the match is weak. Clone size is given for some rows only: seen once, a few or many times, or a class if the clone is expanded.

v_call: TRBV6-1; clone_size: NA; d_call: NA; j_call: TRBJ2-7; cdr3_aa: CASTAGAEQYF; cdr3_nt: TGTGCCAGCACCGCGGGGGCCGAGCAGTACTTC
v_call: TRBV7-9; clone_size: NA; d_call: NA; j_call: TRBJ2-3; cdr3_aa: CASSSPWDESADTQYF; cdr3_nt: TGTGCCAGCAGCTCTCCCTGGGACGAGAGCGCAGATACGCAGTATTTT
v_call: TRBV6-5; clone_size: NA; d_call: TRBD2; j_call: TRBJ2-7; cdr3_aa: CASRLAGGPYEQYF; cdr3_nt: TGTGCCAGCAGACTAGCGGGAGGCCCCTACGAGCAGTACTTC
v_call: TRBV6-5; clone_size: NA; d_call: NA; j_call: TRBJ1-1; cdr3_aa: CASSLVMGGDTEAFF; cdr3_nt: TGTGCCAGCAGCCTGGTAATGGGAGGTGACACTGAAGCTTTCTTT
v_call: TRBV6-5; clone_size: many; d_call: TRBD1; j_call: TRBJ1-5; cdr3_aa: CASTRTGGHQPQHF; cdr3_nt: TGTGCCAGCACTAGGACAGGGGGGCATCAGCCCCAGCATTTT
v_call: TRBV5-1; clone_size: NA; d_call: TRBD1; j_call: TRBJ2-7; cdr3_aa: CASSLGGTVLSYEQYF; cdr3_nt: TGCGCCAGCAGCTTGGGAGGGACAGTCTTATCCTACGAGCAGTACTTC
v_call: TRBV4-3; clone_size: NA; d_call: NA; j_call: TRBJ2-3; cdr3_aa: CASSQGMGNTDTQYF; cdr3_nt: TGCGCCAGCAGCCAAGGAATGGGGAACACAGATACGCAGTATTTT
v_call: TRBV21-1; clone_size: NA; d_call: NA; j_call: TRBJ1-2; cdr3_aa: CASTLDRDNYGYTF; cdr3_nt: TGTGCCAGCACCCTGGACAGGGACAACTATGGCTACACCTTC
v_call: TRBV19; clone_size: NA; d_call: NA; j_call: TRBJ2-3; cdr3_aa: CASSTSGSTDTQYF; cdr3_nt: TGTGCCAGTAGTACCAGCGGGAGCACAGATACGCAGTATTTT
v_call: TRBV21-1; clone_size: few; d_call: NA; j_call: TRBJ2-3; cdr3_aa: CASSKVWVCLCTDTQYF; cdr3_nt: TGTGCCAGCAGCAAAGTTTGGGTGTGCTTGTGTACAGATACGCAGTATTTT
v_call: TRBV19; clone_size: once; d_call: NA; j_call: TRBJ2-5; cdr3_aa: CASSTGTSAETQYF; cdr3_nt: TGTGCCAGTAGTACCGGGACATCAGCGGAGACCCAGTACTTC